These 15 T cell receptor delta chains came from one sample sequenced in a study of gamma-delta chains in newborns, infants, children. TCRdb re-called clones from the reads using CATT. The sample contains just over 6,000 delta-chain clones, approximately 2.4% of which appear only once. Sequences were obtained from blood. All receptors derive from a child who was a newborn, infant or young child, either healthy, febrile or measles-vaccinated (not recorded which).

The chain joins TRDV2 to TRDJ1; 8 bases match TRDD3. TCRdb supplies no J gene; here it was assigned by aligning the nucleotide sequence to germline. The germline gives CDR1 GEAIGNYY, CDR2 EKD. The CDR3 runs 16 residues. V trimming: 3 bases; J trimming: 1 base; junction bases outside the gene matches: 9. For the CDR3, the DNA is TGTGCCTGTGACGTACTGGGGGCCCTGGGCACCGATAAACTCATCTTT. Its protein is CACDVLGALGTDKLIF.

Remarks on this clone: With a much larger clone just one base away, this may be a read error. The chain's CDR3 is CACDTYWGIQSPWDTRQMFF. In DNA form, the CDR3 reads TGTGCCTGTGACACCTACTGGGGGATACAGAGCCCCTGGGACACCCGACAGATGTTTTTC. V gene TRDV2 combines with J gene TRDJ3; 12 bases fit TRDD3. Germline V gives CDR1 GEAIGNYY, CDR2 EKD. The V and J ends lost 0 bases and 2 bases, in that order; junction bases with no gene match: 7. This CDR3 region has 20 residues.

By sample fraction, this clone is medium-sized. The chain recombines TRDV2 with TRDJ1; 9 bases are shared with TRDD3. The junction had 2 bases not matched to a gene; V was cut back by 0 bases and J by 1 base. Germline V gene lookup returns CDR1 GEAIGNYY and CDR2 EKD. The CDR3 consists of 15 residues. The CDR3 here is CACDTLGIRTDKLIF. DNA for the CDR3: TGTGCCTGTGACACCTTGGGGATACGCACCGATAAACTCATCTTT.

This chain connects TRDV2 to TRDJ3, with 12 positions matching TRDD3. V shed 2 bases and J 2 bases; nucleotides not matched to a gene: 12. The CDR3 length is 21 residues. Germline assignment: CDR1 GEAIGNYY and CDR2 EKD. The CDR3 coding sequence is TGTGCCTGTGACAGGGCGGCTGGGGGATACGCGAACACCTGGGACACCCGACAGATGTTTTTC. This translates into CACDRAAGGYANTWDTRQMFF.

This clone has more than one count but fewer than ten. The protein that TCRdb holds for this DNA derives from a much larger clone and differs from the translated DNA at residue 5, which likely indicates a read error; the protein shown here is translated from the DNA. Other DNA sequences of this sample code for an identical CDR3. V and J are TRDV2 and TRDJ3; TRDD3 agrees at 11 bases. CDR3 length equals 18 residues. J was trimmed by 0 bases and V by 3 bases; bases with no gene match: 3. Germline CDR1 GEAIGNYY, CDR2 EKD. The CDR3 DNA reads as TGTGCCTGTGACGCTGGGGGATACAGCTCCTGGGACACCCGACAGATGTTTTTC. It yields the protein CACDAGGYSSWDTRQMFF.

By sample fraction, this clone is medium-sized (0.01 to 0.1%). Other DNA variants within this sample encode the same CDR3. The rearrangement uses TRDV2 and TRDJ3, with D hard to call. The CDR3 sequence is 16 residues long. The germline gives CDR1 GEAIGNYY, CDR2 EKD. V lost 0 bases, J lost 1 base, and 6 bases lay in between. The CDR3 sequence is CACDTVGSWDTRQMFF. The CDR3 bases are TGTGCCTGTGACACCGTCGGTTCCTGGGACACCCGACAGATGTTTTTC.

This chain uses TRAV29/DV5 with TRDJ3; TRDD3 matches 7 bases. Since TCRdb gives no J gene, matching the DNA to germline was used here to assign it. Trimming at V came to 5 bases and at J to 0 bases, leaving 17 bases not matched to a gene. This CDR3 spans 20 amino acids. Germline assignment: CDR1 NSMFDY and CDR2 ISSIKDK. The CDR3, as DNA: TGTGCAGCCTCCTGTACTGGGGCTTTTCCGAGCTCCTGGGACACCCGACAGATGTTTTTC. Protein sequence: CAASCTGAFPSSWDTRQMFF. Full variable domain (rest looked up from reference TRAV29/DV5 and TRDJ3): DQQVKQNSPSLSVQEGRISILNCDYTNSMFDYFLWYKKYPAEGPTFLISISSIKDKNEDGRFTVFLNKSAKHLSLHIVPSQPGDSAVYFCAASCTGAFPSSWDTRQMFFGTGIKLFVEP.

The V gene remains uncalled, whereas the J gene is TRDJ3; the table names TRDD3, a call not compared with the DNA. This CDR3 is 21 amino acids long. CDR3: CACDTGGTGVQSSWDTRQMFF. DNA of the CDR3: TGTGCCTGTGACACCGGTGGTACTGGGGTCCAGAGCTCCTGGGACACCCGACAGATGTTTTTC.

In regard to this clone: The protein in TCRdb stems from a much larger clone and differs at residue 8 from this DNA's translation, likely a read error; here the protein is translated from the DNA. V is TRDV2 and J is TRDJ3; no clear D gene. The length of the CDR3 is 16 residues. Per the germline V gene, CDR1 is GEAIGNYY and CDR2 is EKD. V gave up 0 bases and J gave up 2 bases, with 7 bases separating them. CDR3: CACDTVGPWDTRQMFF. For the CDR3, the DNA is TGTGCCTGTGACACCGTCGGACCCTGGGACACCCGACAGATGTTTTTC.

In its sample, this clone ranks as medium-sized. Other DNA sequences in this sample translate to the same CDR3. In nucleotides, the CDR3 is TGTGCCTGTGACACCGTATCTATAGGGGGGGGCATGACAGCACAACTCTTCTTT. It specifies CACDTVSIGGGMTAQLFF. The chain couples TRDV2 to TRDJ2; weak D call: TRDD3 (5 bases). V was cut by 0 bases and J by 3 bases, with 19 bases left in between. Germline V lookup: CDR1 GEAIGNYY, CDR2 EKD. The CDR3 is 18 residues long.

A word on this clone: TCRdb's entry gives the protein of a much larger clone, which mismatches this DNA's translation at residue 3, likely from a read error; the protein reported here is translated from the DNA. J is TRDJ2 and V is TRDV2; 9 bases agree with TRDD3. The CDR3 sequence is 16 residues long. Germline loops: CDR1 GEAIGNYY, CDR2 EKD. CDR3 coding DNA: TGTGCCCGTGACCTCCTTACTGGGGGAGAGACAGCACAACTCTTCTTT. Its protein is CARDLLTGGETAQLFF.

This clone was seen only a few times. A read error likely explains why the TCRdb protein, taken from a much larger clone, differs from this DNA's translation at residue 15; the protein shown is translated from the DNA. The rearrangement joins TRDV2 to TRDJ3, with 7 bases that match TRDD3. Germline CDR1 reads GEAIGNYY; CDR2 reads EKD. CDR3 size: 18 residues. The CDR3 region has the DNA TGTGCCTGTGACACCGTGTGGGGGAGCTCCTGGGACACCCGACGGATGTTTTTC. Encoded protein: CACDTVWGSSWDTRRMFF.

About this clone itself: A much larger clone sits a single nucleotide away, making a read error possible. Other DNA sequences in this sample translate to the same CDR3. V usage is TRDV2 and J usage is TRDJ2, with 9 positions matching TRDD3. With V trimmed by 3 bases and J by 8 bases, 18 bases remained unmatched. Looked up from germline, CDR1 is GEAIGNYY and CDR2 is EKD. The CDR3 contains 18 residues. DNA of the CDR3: TGTGCCTGTGACCCTATAACTTTGCCTGGGGATACGACGGCACAACTCTTCTTT. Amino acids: CACDPITLPGDTTAQLFF.

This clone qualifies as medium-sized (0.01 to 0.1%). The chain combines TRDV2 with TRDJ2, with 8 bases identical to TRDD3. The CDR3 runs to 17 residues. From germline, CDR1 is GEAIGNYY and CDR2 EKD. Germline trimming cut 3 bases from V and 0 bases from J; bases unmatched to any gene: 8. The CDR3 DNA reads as TGTGCCTGTGACCCCGTACTGGGGGGTTCTTTGACAGCACAACTCTTCTTT. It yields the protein CACDPVLGGSLTAQLFF.

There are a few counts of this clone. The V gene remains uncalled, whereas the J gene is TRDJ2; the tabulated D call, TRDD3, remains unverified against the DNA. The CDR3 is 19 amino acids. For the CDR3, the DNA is TGTGCCTGTGACCCGATACTGGGGGATACGCGTCCCGGTACAGCACACCTCTTCTTT. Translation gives CACDPILGDTRPGTAHLFF.